The 26 T cell receptor beta chains below come from one sample, sequenced in a study of T cells in Graves' hyperthyroidism and ophthalmopathy. Amplified regions were TCR beta CDR3 sequences from RNA transcripts. The HTBI primer set served for first-round RT-PCR of the TCR CDR3. One entry per CDR3 protein results from TCRdb running MiXCR on the multiplex PCR reads. The sample carries a few hundred thousand distinct CDR3 sequences, roughly 13% recorded once. Sequencing was done on a sample of blood. These receptors were taken from a woman in her twenties or thirties with Graves' hyperthyroidism that later progressed to Graves' ophthalmopathy.

This clonotype was found many times. The chain uses TRBV3-1 and TRBJ1-2; D unresolved. V lost 0 bases and J 7 bases, leaving 27 bases between the germline ends. The CDR3 has 19 amino acids. Looked up from germline, CDR1 is LGHDT and CDR2 is YNNKEL (reference sequence). The CDR3 DNA sequence: TGTGCCAGCAGCCAAGACAAAAGGCCGGCTACAGCCTTCTCTCCTGGCTACACCTTC. Translating it yields CASSQDKRPATAFSPGYTF.

This clonotype was observed at least ten times. The chain recombines TRBV4-1 with TRBJ2-7; D unclear. Germline V gene lookup returns CDR1 MGHRA and CDR2 YSYEKL. V lost 3 bases and J 4 bases, leaving 13 bases between the germline ends. This CDR3 has 14 residues. CDR3 DNA: TGCGCCAGCAGCCACCCCGGGCGCGTATACGAGCAGTACTTC. Its translation: CASSHPGRVYEQYF.

The chain joins TRBV30 to TRBJ1-3, with D uncertain. From germline, CDR1 is GTSNPN and CDR2 SVGIG (reference sequence). CDR3 size: 15 residues. Trimming pared 0 bases from V and 0 bases from J, leaving 9 bases between. The DNA of the CDR3 is TGTGCCTGGAGTGTTTTCGGCTACTCTGGAAACACCATATATTTT. Translated: CAWSVFGYSGNTIYF.

This clonotype has at least ten counts. This chain connects TRBV30 to TRBJ1-2; D remains unclear. CDR1 GTSNPN and CDR2 SVGIG come from the germline V gene (reference sequence). The CDR3 is 15 amino acids. V dropped 3 bases and J dropped 8 bases, with 22 bases sitting between them. CDR3 DNA sequence: TGTGCCTGGAGCGAACCTACGGCGGGGAGTAGAGGCTACACCTTC. Encoded protein: CAWSEPTAGSRGYTF.

This clonotype was seen ten or more times. The chain joins TRBV20-1 to TRBJ2-1; possible D gene TRBD1, 5 bases. Germline V gene sequence: CDR1 DFQATT, CDR2 SNEGSKA (reference sequence). V lost 3 bases to trimming and J lost 5 bases, with 14 bases between them. The CDR3 consists of 14 residues. This chain's CDR3 is CSARRPGRDNEQFF. CDR3 DNA: TGCAGTGCTAGGCGTCCGGGCAGGGACAATGAGCAGTTCTTC.

This clonotype was seen more than once but under ten times. This chain joins TRBV28 and TRBJ1-2, with 9 nucleotides matching TRBD1. Germline V gene data show CDR1 as MDHEN and CDR2 as SYDVKM. The CDR3 sequence is 15 residues long. V lost 7 bases to trimming and J lost 5 bases; unmatched junction nucleotides: 11. Here the CDR3 reads CASTNPDRGMYGYTF. The DNA of the CDR3 is TGTGCCAGCACAAACCCCGACAGGGGGATGTATGGCTACACCTTC.

This clonotype was seen many times. The J gene is TRBJ1-1, the V gene TRBV29-1; D ambiguous. This CDR3 comprises 13 residues. Germline assignment: CDR1 SQVTM and CDR2 ANQGSEA. V lost 4 bases and J 0 bases, leaving 9 bases between the germline ends. DNA for the CDR3: TGCAGCGTTGCGGGCAGAATGAACACTGAAGCTTTCTTT. This translates into CSVAGRMNTEAFF.

At least ten counts were recorded for this clonotype. The V and J genes are TRBV11-2 and TRBJ2-3, with TRBD2 matching 8 bases. Germline values: CDR1 SGHAT, CDR2 FQNNGV. The trim removed 4 bases at V and 0 bases at J, leaving 21 bases unmatched. The length of the CDR3 is 21 residues. The CDR3 DNA follows: TGTGCCAGCAGCTCTCAGTCGGGGGTTGGCGGGAGGACCACTAGCACAGATACGCAGTATTTT. Translation: CASSSQSGVGGRTTSTDTQYF.

This clonotype was observed at least ten times. J is TRBJ1-5 and V is TRBV6-1, with 9 positions matching TRBD1. The germline CDR1 and CDR2 sequences are MNHNS and SASEGT. This CDR3 is built from 14 residues. V lost 8 bases to trimming and J lost 3 bases; unmatched junction nucleotides: 5. The CDR3 nucleotides are TGTGCCAGCTCCGGGACAGGGTTCAATCAGCCCCAGCATTTT. Its translation is CASSGTGFNQPQHF.

The J gene is TRBJ1-4, the V gene TRBV7-9; a weak D match, TRBD1 (5 bases). Trimming removed 7 bases from V and 7 bases from J, with 19 bases in between. Germline CDR1 and CDR2: SEHNR and FQNEAQ (reference sequence). The CDR3 extends over 15 amino acids. For the CDR3, the DNA is TGTGCCAGCACCCAATGGGGGGGTGAGGGTGAAAAACTGTTTTTT. Encoded protein: CASTQWGGEGEKLFF.

This clonotype has a count of ten or more. The chain couples TRBV10-3 to TRBJ1-2, with D maybe TRBD1 (5 bases). Trimming shortened V by 7 bases and J by 4 bases, and 13 bases separated the two germline ends. CDR1 and CDR2 (germline): ENHRY, SYGVKD. The CDR3 is 13 residues long. CDR3 nucleotide sequence: TGTGCCATCAAAGGAGCAGGGAGCTATGGCTACACCTTC. Translation gives CAIKGAGSYGYTF.

Ten or more counts support this clonotype. V gene TRBV11-3 combines with J gene TRBJ2-5; D unresolved. Germline CDR1 reads SGHNT; CDR2 reads YENEEA. Trimming cost V 3 bases and J 4 bases, with 12 bases left between them. This CDR3 is 14 amino acids long. Here the CDR3 DNA reads TGTGCCAGCAGCTTGGATCGAGTCGGAGAGACCCAGTACTTC. Translation gives CASSLDRVGETQYF.

This clonotype was recorded many times. The chain links TRBV20-1 to TRBJ1-4; no clear D gene. V was shortened by 0 bases and J by 4 bases, with 15 bases between the two germline ends. The CDR3 sequence is 16 residues long. Germline V gives CDR1 DFQATT, CDR2 SNEGSKA (reference sequence). The CDR3 reads CSARERVDLLNEKLFF. The CDR3 nucleotides are TGCAGTGCTAGAGAGAGGGTGGACTTACTTAATGAAAAACTGTTTTTT.

For this clonotype: This sequence may be a read error, since a much larger clone differs from it by one base. This chain connects TRBV20-1 to TRBJ2-7; 8 positions match TRBD1. The CDR3 spans 14 residues. Germline V gene data show CDR1 as DFQATT and CDR2 as SNEGSKA (reference sequence). The trim removed 7 bases at V and 0 bases at J, leaving 8 bases unmatched. CDR3 DNA sequence: TGCAGTGGCGTTGGACAGGGTAGCTCCTACGAGCAGTACTTC. Its protein is CSGVGQGSSYEQYF.

This clonotype has a count of ten or more. The gene calls are TRBV30 and TRBJ1-1; D is undetermined. This CDR3 is built from 12 residues. Germline assignment: CDR1 GTSNPN and CDR2 SVGIG (reference sequence). V was pared by 3 bases and J by 1 base, with 6 bases between. CDR3 region: CAWRQANTEAFF. The CDR3 nucleotides are TGTGCCTGGAGGCAGGCGAACACTGAAGCTTTCTTT.

This clonotype is a singleton in its sample. The rearrangement uses TRBV6-1 and TRBJ1-3; D might be TRBD1 (5 bases). The CDR3 is 15 amino acids. Germline V gene sequence: CDR1 MNHNS, CDR2 SASEGT. Trimming took 6 bases from V and 0 from J, leaving 12 bases between them. The CDR3 coding sequence is TGTGCCAGCAGCCCAGGGTACCTCTCTGGAAACACCATATATTTT. Protein: CASSPGYLSGNTIYF.

This clonotype was seen many times. The chain employs TRBV7-2 and TRBJ2-3; 11 positions agree with TRBD1. Unmatched junction bases numbered 9, after V lost 5 bases and J lost 5 bases. Germline CDR1 and CDR2: SGHTA and FQGNSA. The CDR3 is 16 amino acids. The CDR3 DNA reads TGTGCCAGCAGCCGAGACGCTGGGACAGGGGGAGATACGCAGTATTTT. Its protein product is CASSRDAGTGGDTQYF.

The table lists this clonotype with many counts. The chain uses TRBV9 and TRBJ1-2, with D possibly TRBD1 on 6 matching bases. Germline V gene data show CDR1 as SGDLS and CDR2 as YYNGEE. The ends were cut back, 4 bases at V and 6 bases at J, with 16 bases in the middle. There are 14 residues in the CDR3. As DNA, the CDR3 is TGTGCCAGCAGCCCACAGGGATTCTTTGATGGCTACACCTTC. It specifies CASSPQGFFDGYTF.

This clonotype occurred many times. V usage is TRBV7-9 and J usage is TRBJ2-7, with TRBD1 matching over 8 bases. This CDR3 spans 14 amino acids. Germline assignment: CDR1 SEHNR and CDR2 FQNEAQ (reference sequence). J lost 5 bases, V lost 2 bases, and 5 bases had no gene match. CDR3 residues: CASSLTGGTHEQYF. CDR3 bases: TGTGCCAGCAGCTTAACAGGGGGAACCCACGAGCAGTACTTC.

The genes are TRBV5-4 and TRBJ2-2, with 8 bases identical to TRBD2. This CDR3 comprises 15 residues. V lost 3 bases, J lost 4 bases, and 5 bases stayed unmatched. The germline CDR1 and CDR2 sequences are SGHNT and YYREEE (reference sequence). The chain's CDR3 is CASSWGLDGTGELFF. CDR3 DNA: TGTGCCAGCAGCTGGGGACTAGATGGCACCGGGGAGCTGTTTTTT.

Note on this clonotype: An end of the junction differs from the germline gene, which may be a read error. The V call is TRBV12-3 or TRBV12-4, the J call TRBJ1-2; the D is unclear. There are 12 residues in the CDR3. The CDR3 DNA sequence: TGTTCCAGCAGTCCAGGAGACTATGGCTACACCTTC. This codes for CSSSPGDYGYTF.

This chain connects TRBV6-2 or TRBV6-3 to TRBJ2-3; D may correspond to TRBD1 or TRBD2 (6 bases each). Trimming pared 5 bases from V and 7 bases from J, leaving 13 bases between. This CDR3 contains 13 residues. From germline, CDR1 is MNHEY and CDR2 SVGEGT. Here the CDR3 DNA reads TGTGCCAGCAGTCGGACGGGGGCAAATACGCAGTATTTT. This encodes CASSRTGANTQYF.

Ten or more counts support this clonotype. V and J are TRBV11-2 and TRBJ1-6, with D unclear. This CDR3 region has 14 residues. Germline CDR1 reads SGHAT; CDR2 reads FQNNGV. The V end lost 1 base, the J end lost 1 base, and 2 bases lay between the germline ends. CDR3 nucleotides: TGTGCCAGCAGCTTAGGGTCCTATAATTCACCCCTCCACTTT. As protein: CASSLGSYNSPLHF.

The sample holds many counts of this clonotype. The J gene is TRBJ2-1, the V gene TRBV12-3 or TRBV12-4; D not resolved. V shed 3 bases and J shed 10 bases, with 7 bases lying between them. CDR3 size: 11 residues. The DNA for the CDR3 is TGTGCCAGCAGTTTCCAACTCGAGCAGTTCTTC. This codes for CASSFQLEQFF.

This clonotype was observed many times. This sequence joins TRBV28 and TRBJ1-2; weak D call: TRBD1 (5 bases). Germline V gene lookup returns CDR1 MDHEN and CDR2 SYDVKM. The CDR3 covers 15 residues. V lost 3 bases to trimming and J lost 3 bases, with 14 bases between them. CDR3 loop: CASSLGGTGYYGYTF. CDR3 nucleotide sequence: TGTGCCAGCAGTTTGGGTGGGACGGGGTACTATGGCTACACCTTC.

This clonotype was counted at least ten times. The chain is built from TRBV11-3 and TRBJ2-5; D may match TRBD1 or TRBD2 (6 bases each). CDR1 is SGHNT and CDR2 is YENEEA in the germline V gene. CDR3 length: 14 amino acids. V lost 3 bases to trimming and J lost 3 bases, with 11 bases between them. The DNA for the CDR3 is TGTGCCAGCAGCTTGGAGGGGGGAAAAGAGACCCAGTACTTC. Its translation is CASSLEGGKETQYF.